This T cell receptor (beta chain) was found in a study of T cells in women clearing cervical HPV infection. As concerns this clone: The germline gene is not matched at one end of the junction; a read error may be the cause. The read ends 3 residues before the CDR3 terminus; that terminus is restored from the germline J gene.

The germline gives CDR1 LGHNA, CDR2 YNFKEQ. CDR3 length equals 16 residues. Some clones are missing from TCRdb's copy, which holds only in-frame ones; the method was immunoSEQ multiplex PCR. The listing records tens of thousands of clones. This sequence originates from a woman aged 18 to 69 with a cervical HPV16 infection that either progressed to CIN3+ or cleared (not recorded which). The rearrangement uses TRBV4-2 and TRBJ2-3, with 12 bases lining up with TRBD2. Material for sequencing was blood buffy coat. CDR3 sequence: CASSRTTSGGSDTQYF. CDR3 DNA (partial): TGCGCCAGCAGCCGGACGACTAGCGGGGGTTCAGATACG.